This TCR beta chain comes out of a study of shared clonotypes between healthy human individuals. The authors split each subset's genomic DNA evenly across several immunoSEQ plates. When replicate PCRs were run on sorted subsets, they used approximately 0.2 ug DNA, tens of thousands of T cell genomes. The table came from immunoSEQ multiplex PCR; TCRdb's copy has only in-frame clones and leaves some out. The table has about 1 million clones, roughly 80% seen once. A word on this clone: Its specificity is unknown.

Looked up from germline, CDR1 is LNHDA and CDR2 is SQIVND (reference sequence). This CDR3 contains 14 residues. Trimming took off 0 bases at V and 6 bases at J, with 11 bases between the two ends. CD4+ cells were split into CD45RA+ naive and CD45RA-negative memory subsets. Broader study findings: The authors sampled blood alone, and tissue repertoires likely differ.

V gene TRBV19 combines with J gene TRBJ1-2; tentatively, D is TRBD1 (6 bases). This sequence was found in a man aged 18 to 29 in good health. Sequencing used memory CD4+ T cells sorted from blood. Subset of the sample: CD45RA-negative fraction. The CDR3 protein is CASSIERGLDGYTF. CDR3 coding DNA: TGTGCCAGTAGTATAGAACGGGGGCTGGATGGCTACACCTTC.